This is a list of T cell receptor beta chains from one sample in a study of blood T cell repertoires in COVID-19. Measured with immunoSEQ multiplex PCR; TCRdb has only the in-frame clones, and not every one. The sample has about 160,000 clones; around 82% are singletons. The sequencing input was PBMCs or T cells enriched from blood (not recorded which). These receptors were collected from a man between 40 and 49 years old who had recovered from COVID-19. The CDR3 runs from the conserved cysteine through the conserved F or W. Fields, in order: V gene, J gene, CDR3 protein.

v_call: TRBV18
j_call: TRBJ1-4
cdr3_aa: CASSLQGSAGATNEKLFF

v_call: TRBV24-1
j_call: TRBJ1-1
cdr3_aa: CATSDFRETGMNTEAFF

v_call: TRBV24-1
j_call: TRBJ2-3
cdr3_aa: CATSDPGQSTDTQYF

v_call: TRBV5-4
j_call: TRBJ1-4
cdr3_aa: CASSFTSAAGGLNEKLFF

v_call: TRBV28
j_call: TRBJ1-3
cdr3_aa: CASSWTGGRGNTIYF

v_call: TRBV30
j_call: TRBJ1-5
cdr3_aa: CAWSGTGGASSNQPQHF

v_call: TRBV27
j_call: TRBJ1-2
cdr3_aa: CASSLSFGRDYGYTF

v_call: TRBV5-1
j_call: TRBJ1-5
cdr3_aa: CASSETGRPDQPQHF

v_call: TRBV2
j_call: TRBJ2-1
cdr3_aa: CASSDRQGGYNEQFF

v_call: TRBV25-1
j_call: TRBJ2-7
cdr3_aa: CASSEWGGEAYEQYF

v_call: TRBV3-1/TRBV3-2
j_call: TRBJ1-1
cdr3_aa: CASSPITGGRTEAFF

v_call: TRBV30
j_call: TRBJ2-6
cdr3_aa: CAWSLFRQGGSGANVLTF

v_call: TRBV19
j_call: TRBJ1-5
cdr3_aa: CASSIDRDRNSNQPQHF

v_call: TRBV19
j_call: TRBJ1-4
cdr3_aa: CASSLREVNEKLFF

v_call: TRBV4-2
j_call: TRBJ1-4
cdr3_aa: CASSQVGGVDEKLFF

v_call: TRBV19
j_call: TRBJ1-5
cdr3_aa: CASSLQGAVQPQHF

v_call: TRBV7-9
j_call: TRBJ1-1
cdr3_aa: CASSLVTGQGLEAFF

v_call: TRBV7-7
j_call: TRBJ2-3
cdr3_aa: CASSLGQGRGDTQYF

v_call: TRBV4-2
j_call: TRBJ1-3
cdr3_aa: CASKGDDVVSGNTIYF

v_call: TRBV12-3/TRBV12-4
j_call: TRBJ2-3
cdr3_aa: CASSFPTDTQYF

v_call: TRBV4-1
j_call: TRBJ2-7
cdr3_aa: CASSLGILSYEQYF

v_call: TRBV19
j_call: TRBJ1-6
cdr3_aa: CASKGSRSPLHF